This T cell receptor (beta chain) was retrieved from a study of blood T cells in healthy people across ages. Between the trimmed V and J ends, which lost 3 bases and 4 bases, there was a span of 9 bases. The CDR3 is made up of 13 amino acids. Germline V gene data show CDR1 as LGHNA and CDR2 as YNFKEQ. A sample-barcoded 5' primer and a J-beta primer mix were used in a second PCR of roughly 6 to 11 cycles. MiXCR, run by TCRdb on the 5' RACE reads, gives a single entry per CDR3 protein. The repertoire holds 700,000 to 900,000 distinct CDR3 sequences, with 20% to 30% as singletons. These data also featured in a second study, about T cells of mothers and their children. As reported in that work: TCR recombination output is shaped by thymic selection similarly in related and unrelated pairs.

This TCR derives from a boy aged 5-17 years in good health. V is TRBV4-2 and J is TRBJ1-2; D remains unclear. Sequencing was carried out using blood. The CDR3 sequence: CASSQGVGYGYTF. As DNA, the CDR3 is TGTGCCAGCAGCCAGGGAGTCGGCTATGGCTACACCTTC.